This T cell receptor beta chain was recovered during a study of beta chain features in type 1 diabetes. The CDR3 spans 15 residues. V was pared by 5 bases and J by 5 bases, with 7 bases of the junction left unmatched. The germline V gene has CDR1 GTSNPN and CDR2 SVGIG (reference sequence). Study-level points and caveats: All four CD4+ subsets from Type 1 diabetes patients carried moderately but significantly shorter TCRB CDR3s.

Worth noting for this clone: The target antigen is unknown.

The isolated RNA, all of it, was reverse transcribed, so expressed TCRB transcripts were what got sequenced. Repertoires were generated with immunoSEQ multiplex PCR, while TCRdb's copy carries only in-frame clones and drops some. The sample yields 140,000 to 150,000 clones, more than 10% seen once. The sequenced material came from central memory CD4+ T cells from blood. The J gene is TRBJ2-3, the V gene TRBV30; 13 bases map to TRBD2. The TCR was taken from a man in his late teens or twenties with type 1 diabetes. The CDR3 here is CAWDRLAGGGDTQYF. The CDR3 nucleotides read TGTGCCTGGGACCGACTAGCGGGGGGAGGAGATACGCAGTATTTT.